The TCR beta chain described here comes from a study of CD8 T cells in ankylosing spondylitis. TCRdb redid the calling of the 5' RACE reads with MiXCR, one entry per CDR3 protein. The sample holds roughly 160,000 distinct CDR3 sequences, approximately 9% seen once. Trimming removed 1 base from V and 3 bases from J, with 4 bases in between. The CDR3 is 13 residues long. CDR1 is LNHDA and CDR2 is SQIVND in the germline V gene (reference sequence). The chain employs TRBV19 and TRBJ2-1; D gene unclear. The sequenced material came from blood, either unsorted or a sorted T cell fraction (not recorded which). The clonotype was recovered from a female donor with ankylosing spondylitis or in good health (not recorded which). The CDR3 spells CASSIAIYNEQFF. In DNA form, the CDR3 reads TGTGCCAGTAGTATAGCCATCTACAATGAGCAGTTCTTC.